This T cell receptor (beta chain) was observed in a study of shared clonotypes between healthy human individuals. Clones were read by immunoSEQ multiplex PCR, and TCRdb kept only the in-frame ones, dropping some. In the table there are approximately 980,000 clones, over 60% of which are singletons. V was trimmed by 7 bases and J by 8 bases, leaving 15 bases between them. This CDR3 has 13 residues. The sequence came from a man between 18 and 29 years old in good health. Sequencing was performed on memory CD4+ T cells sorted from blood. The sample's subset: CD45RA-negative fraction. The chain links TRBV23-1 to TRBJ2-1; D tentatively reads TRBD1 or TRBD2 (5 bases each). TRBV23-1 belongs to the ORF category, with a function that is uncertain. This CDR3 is CASKGPRRDEQFF. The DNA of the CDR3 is TGCGCCAGCAAGGGACCCAGGCGCGATGAGCAGTTCTTC.